The subject of this entry is one T cell receptor (beta chain). These data are taken from a study of blood T cell repertoires in COVID-19. Study overall: T cells, B-cell-depleted T cells, or PBMCs supplied cDNA or gDNA.

Allocation to cohorts depended on clinical history reported by the participants. V gave up 3 bases and J gave up 7 bases; unmatched junction bases: 9. The CDR3 covers 15 residues. Germline lookup yields CDR1 SGHKS and CDR2 YYEKEE (reference sequence). Profiled with immunoSEQ multiplex PCR; TCRdb holds only in-frame clones, not every one. Of about 140,000 clones in the sample, almost 85% are singletons; the top ten hold under 5.5%. The sequence came from a man between 40 and 49 years old with acute COVID-19. The sample was PBMCs or T cells enriched from blood (not recorded which). V and J are TRBV5-5 and TRBJ2-2; 7 bases fit TRBD1. The CDR3 spells CASSYQTGSGGELFF. The DNA for the CDR3 is TGTGCCAGCAGCTACCAGACAGGGTCAGGCGGGGAGCTGTTTTTT.